This TCR beta chain was found in a study of T cell responses to AZD1222 COVID-19 vaccine. Study overall: Whether given at about 4 or about 12 weeks, second doses were pooled.

The V end was cut by 2 bases, the J end by 2 bases, with 8 bases between. From germline, CDR1 is KGHDR and CDR2 SFDVKD. The CDR3 totals 15 residues. Details on this clone: The antigen is undetermined.

Repertoires were generated with immunoSEQ multiplex PCR, while TCRdb's copy carries only in-frame clones and drops some. The sample lists 130,000 to 150,000 clones, more than 75% occurring once. Whole-study findings and limits: Spike-specific TCR repertoires showed rising breadth and depth after two AZD1222 doses. Clonal diversity may have been underestimated, and the donors were mostly white British, with more females than males.

The J gene is TRBJ2-2, the V gene TRBV24-1, with D perhaps TRBD2 (6 bases). Sequenced material: peripheral blood, taken on day 0 of AZD1222 vaccination. This TCR was recovered from an adult in good health. CDR3 coding DNA: TGTGCCACCAGTGATTGGAGGGGAAACACCGGGGAGCTGTTTTTT. Translating gives CATSDWRGNTGELFF.